Listed here are 29 T cell receptor beta chains from one sample, sequenced in a study of blood T cell repertoires in COVID-19. The protocol was immunoSEQ multiplex PCR, while the TCRdb copy is restricted to in-frame clones and leaves out a portion. This table holds about 75,000 clones, approximately 90% found once. The sequencing sample was made of peripheral blood. The receptors here all came from a human donor in a cohort sampled during active COVID-19.

V gene TRBV10-3 combines with J gene TRBJ2-3; D uncertain. Germline V gives CDR1 ENHRY, CDR2 SYGVKD. Trimming stripped 2 bases from V and 2 bases from J, with 11 bases between. This CDR3 has 15 amino acids. For the CDR3, the DNA is TGTGCCATCAGTGAGCCCACGTCTACCACAGATACGCAGTATTTT. Amino acid sequence: CAISEPTSTTDTQYF.

The V gene is TRBV3-1 (or the pseudogene TRBV3-2), the J gene TRBJ2-3, with 8 nucleotides matching TRBD2. The J segment lost 3 bases and the V segment lost 5 bases, leaving 7 bases of the junction unmatched. The CDR3 contains 15 residues. Germline V lookup: CDR1 LGHDT, CDR2 YNNKEL (reference sequence). The CDR3 here is CASSSSGSMTDTQYF. CDR3 sequence (DNA): TGTGCCAGCAGCTCGAGCGGGAGTATGACAGATACGCAGTATTTT.

This sequence joins TRBV15 and TRBJ2-1; 11 bases match TRBD2. Germline V gene lookup returns CDR1 LNHNV and CDR2 YYDKDF (reference sequence). J lost 10 bases, V lost 6 bases, and 14 bases had no gene match. This CDR3 contains 16 residues. CDR3 sequence: CATRVGQTSGMGEQFF. The CDR3 nucleotides read TGTGCCACCAGAGTCGGGCAGACTAGCGGGATGGGGGAGCAGTTCTTC.

The V and J genes are TRBV15 and TRBJ1-5; TRBD1 matches 10 bases. The germline gives CDR1 LNHNV, CDR2 YYDKDF (reference sequence). The CDR3 has 15 residues. V lost 8 bases to trimming and J lost 0 bases; unmatched junction nucleotides: 4. The CDR3 spells CATGQGVDSNQPQHF. CDR3 DNA sequence: TGTGCCACCGGACAGGGGGTCGATAGCAATCAGCCCCAGCATTTT.

This rearrangement joins TRBV12-3 or TRBV12-4 to TRBJ1-1; a weak D match, TRBD1 (6 bases). Trimming removed 2 bases from V and 5 bases from J, with 9 bases in between. The CDR3 totals 13 residues. The CDR3 loop is CASSLTGTTEAFF. CDR3 coding DNA: TGTGCCAGCAGTTTAACAGGGACAACTGAAGCTTTCTTT.

This chain uses TRBV6-5 with TRBJ2-3; 10 nucleotides agree with TRBD2. The V gene's germline CDR1 is MNHEY and CDR2 SVGAGI. The CDR3 is 15 residues long. V lost 4 bases, J lost 6 bases, and 7 bases stayed unmatched. CDR3 residues: CASSLVAGGGDTQYF. The DNA for the CDR3 is TGTGCCAGCAGTTTGGTAGCGGGGGGTGGGGATACGCAGTATTTT.

This clone has a single count. This rearrangement joins TRBV7-9 to TRBJ2-3, with 13 bases identical to TRBD2. Trimming took 3 bases from V and 1 from J; bases not matched to a gene: 1. There are 16 residues in the CDR3. The germline gives CDR1 SEHNR, CDR2 FQNEAQ (reference sequence). CDR3 sequence (DNA): TGTGCCAGCAGCTTTGGACTAGCGGGGGGCACAGATACGCAGTATTTT. Amino acids: CASSFGLAGGTDTQYF.

The V gene is TRBV7-3, the J gene TRBJ2-1; possibly TRBD1 for D (6 bases). V was pared by 1 base and J by 8 bases, with 12 bases between. The CDR3 sequence is 14 residues long. CDR1 is SGHTA, CDR2 FQGTGA, per germline. The CDR3 bases are TGTGCCAGCAGCTTAAGGGGGCCCGAAGATGAGCAGTTCTTC. It codes for CASSLRGPEDEQFF.

This clone has more than one count but fewer than ten. The chain recombines TRBV4-1 with TRBJ1-5, with 8 bases aligning to TRBD1. The CDR3 loop spans 17 amino acids. CDR1 is MGHRA, CDR2 YSYEKL, per germline. With 1 base clipped from V and 5 bases from J, the junction kept 10 bases outside the gene matches. The CDR3 DNA reads as TGCGCCAGCAGCCAAGTAAGGGACAGGAGCTACCATCAGCCCCAGCATTTT. It codes for CASSQVRDRSYHQPQHF.

This chain links TRBV2 with TRBJ1-3; D is possibly TRBD1 (6 bases). This CDR3 has 16 amino acids. The ends were cut back, 6 bases at V and 0 bases at J, with 15 bases in the middle. The germline CDR1 and CDR2 sequences are SNHLY and FYNNEI. The DNA of the CDR3 is TGTGCCAGCAGCCCAGACAGGCTATACTCTGGAAACACCATATATTTT. Its protein product is CASSPDRLYSGNTIYF.

This chain uses TRBV6-1 with TRBJ1-2; 7 positions match TRBD1. This CDR3 spans 14 amino acids. Trimming at V came to 3 bases and at J to 8 bases, leaving 9 bases not matched to a gene. The V gene's germline CDR1 is MNHNS and CDR2 SASEGT. DNA for the CDR3: TGTGCCAGCAGTGAGAAGGGGGCTTTTGAGGGCTACACCTTC. The encoded protein is CASSEKGAFEGYTF.

The chain recombines TRBV4-1 with TRBJ1-6; 9 bases align to TRBD1. The CDR3 is made up of 15 amino acids. V gave up 0 bases and J gave up 10 bases; unmatched junction bases: 4. Germline CDR1 reads MGHRA; CDR2 reads YSYEKL. CDR3 in DNA: TGCGCCAGCAGCCAAGATGGGACAGGGCCCTCACCCCTCCACTTT. It specifies CASSQDGTGPSPLHF.

The gene calls are TRBV7-2 and TRBJ2-3, with no clear D. The CDR3 covers 14 residues. Germline CDR1 reads SGHTA; CDR2 reads FQGNSA. Trimming removed 2 bases at V and 7 bases at J, with 13 bases between. Here the CDR3 reads CASSLSRSPNTQYF. Written as DNA, the CDR3 is TGTGCCAGCAGCTTATCCAGGTCGCCTAATACGCAGTATTTT.

This chain joins TRBV10-1 and TRBJ2-7; 9 bases map to TRBD2. J lost 0 bases, V lost 3 bases, and 0 bases had no gene match. Germline V gives CDR1 WNHNN, CDR2 SYGVQD (reference sequence). This CDR3 spans 14 amino acids. CDR3 region: CASSDSGSSYEQYF. As DNA, the CDR3 is TGCGCCAGCAGTGATAGCGGGAGCTCCTACGAGCAGTACTTC.

The rearrangement links TRBV28 to TRBJ2-7; TRBD1 agrees at 8 bases. Trimming at V came to 6 bases and at J to 6 bases, leaving 13 bases not matched to a gene. This CDR3 comprises 15 residues. The germline gives CDR1 MDHEN, CDR2 SYDVKM. The CDR3 protein is CASRRAGTGVFEQYF. CDR3 bases: TGTGCCAGCAGACGGGCCGGGACAGGTGTTTTCGAGCAGTACTTC.

This chain connects TRBV7-2 to TRBJ2-7, with 7 bases lining up with TRBD2. Germline trimming cut 5 bases from V and 6 bases from J; bases unmatched to any gene: 13. CDR1 and CDR2 from the germline V gene are SGHTA and FQGNSA. The length of the CDR3 is 15 residues. The CDR3 loop is CASSPPPLAAGEQYF. The CDR3 bases are TGTGCCAGCAGCCCCCCCCCTCTAGCGGCAGGCGAGCAGTACTTC. Based on the CDR3 plus reference TRBV7-2 and TRBJ2-7, the full variable domain is GAGVSQSPSNKVTEKGKDVELRCDPISGHTALYWYRQSLGQGLEFLIYFQGNSAPDKSGLPSDRFSAERTGGSVSTLTIQRTQQEDSAVYLCASSPPPLAAGEQYFGPGTRLTVT.

Turning to this clone: The same CDR3 can be traced to other DNA sequences in this sample. The chain recombines TRBV11-3 with TRBJ2-5; D may be TRBD1 (6 bases). This CDR3 has 16 residues. Germline values: CDR1 SGHNT, CDR2 YENEEA. V was shortened by 0 bases and J by 3 bases, with 14 bases between the two germline ends. This chain's CDR3 is CASSLEGAGGEETQYF. For the CDR3, the DNA is TGTGCCAGCAGCTTAGAGGGGGCGGGTGGGGAAGAGACCCAGTACTTC.

The chain carries TRBV29-1 and TRBJ2-3; TRBD2 is a possible D gene (6 bases). This CDR3 comprises 14 residues. Germline V gene lookup returns CDR1 SQVTM and CDR2 ANQGSEA. Between the trimmed V and J ends, which lost 7 bases and 4 bases, there was a span of 18 bases. The chain's CDR3 is CSAQRAPASDTQYF. The CDR3 DNA follows: TGCAGCGCCCAGCGGGCCCCAGCTTCAGATACGCAGTATTTT.

This chain connects TRBV5-4 to TRBJ2-4, with D possibly matching TRBD1 (5 bases). The CDR3 covers 13 residues. Germline CDR1 and CDR2: SGHNT and YYREEE (reference sequence). With 5 bases removed from V and 6 bases from J, the gap between germline ends came to 12 bases. The CDR3 region has the DNA TGTGCCAGCAGGATAGACAGAGCAAACATTCAGTACTTC. It yields the protein CASRIDRANIQYF.

The chain has TRBV3-1 (or the pseudogene TRBV3-2) and TRBJ1-1, with 7 bases lining up with TRBD1. This CDR3 comprises 16 residues. Looked up from germline, CDR1 is LGHDT and CDR2 is YNNKEL (reference sequence). Trimming took 0 bases from V and 6 from J; bases not matched to a gene: 10. This CDR3 reads CASSQESLDRCAEAFF. The CDR3 region has the DNA TGTGCCAGCAGCCAAGAGTCCCTGGACAGGTGCGCTGAAGCTTTCTTT.

This chain connects TRBV10-1 to TRBJ1-1, with 7 bases aligning to TRBD1. The V gene's germline CDR1 is WNHNN and CDR2 SYGVQD (reference sequence). The CDR3 runs to 14 residues. V shed 5 bases, J shed 1 base, and the junction held 4 bases outside the gene matches. Here the CDR3 reads CASSRTGGNTEAFF. The DNA of the CDR3 is TGCGCCAGCAGTCGGACAGGCGGGAACACTGAAGCTTTCTTT.

V and J are TRBV4-3 and TRBJ1-2; D is undetermined. The germline CDR1 and CDR2 sequences are LGHNA and YSLEER. The CDR3 extends over 15 amino acids. Trimming removed 0 bases at V and 4 bases at J, with 12 bases between. Written as DNA, the CDR3 is TGCGCCAGCAGCCAAGATGCGGGATCGAGCTATGGCTACACCTTC. Protein product: CASSQDAGSSYGYTF.

The J gene is TRBJ1-1, the V gene TRBV4-1; D uncertain. The CDR3 runs to 15 residues. The germline V gene encodes CDR1 MGHRA and CDR2 YSYEKL. Trimming removed 1 base at V and 1 base at J, with 10 bases between. Here the CDR3 DNA reads TGCGCCAGCAGCCAAGGGAGGGCCCGGAACACTGAAGCTTTCTTT. Amino acids: CASSQGRARNTEAFF.

The chain recombines TRBV5-6 with TRBJ2-6; a possible D gene is TRBD1 (6 bases). V was trimmed by 3 bases and J by 4 bases, leaving 11 bases between them. Germline CDR1 is SGHDT and CDR2 is YYEEEE. The CDR3 covers 15 residues. In DNA, the CDR3 is TGTGCCAGCAGCTCGCAGGGGTCCGGGGCCAACGTCCTGACTTTC. Translation: CASSSQGSGANVLTF.

This chain links TRBV12-3 or TRBV12-4 with TRBJ1-2; 8 nucleotides line up with TRBD1. The J segment lost 7 bases and the V segment lost 6 bases, leaving 4 bases of the junction unmatched. CDR3 length equals 12 residues. The CDR3 reads CASRTQGGGYTF. Here the CDR3 DNA reads TGTGCCAGCAGGACACAGGGGGGTGGCTACACCTTC.

The table lists this clone with a few counts. The chain is built from TRBV10-3 and TRBJ2-1; 8 bases are shared with TRBD2. The germline gives CDR1 ENHRY, CDR2 SYGVKD. V lost 10 bases, J lost 9 bases, and 8 bases stayed unmatched. The CDR3 consists of 12 residues. The CDR3: CATGGATGEQFF. DNA of the CDR3: TGTGCCACCGGGGGGGCCACGGGTGAGCAGTTCTTC.

This clone was picked up a small number of times. The V call is TRBV14, the J call TRBJ2-7; D might be TRBD2 (5 bases). The CDR3 contains 16 residues. Trimming left V 4 bases short and J 8 bases short, with 24 bases between. Germline loops: CDR1 SGHDN, CDR2 FVKESK. This chain's CDR3 is CASSLLKADRPQQQYF. The CDR3 DNA reads TGTGCCAGCAGCCTCCTAAAAGCGGATAGGCCCCAACAGCAGTACTTC.

J is TRBJ2-5 and V is TRBV9; the D is unclear. Germline lookup yields CDR1 SGDLS and CDR2 YYNGEE. Deletions cut 0 bases from V and 5 bases from J, with 11 bases between. This CDR3 region has 14 residues. The CDR3 reads CASSVAVSQETQYF. In nucleotides, the CDR3 is TGTGCCAGCAGCGTAGCTGTTAGCCAGGAGACCCAGTACTTC.

In this sample, this clone turned up once. The rearrangement joins TRBV7-2 to TRBJ1-5, with D maybe TRBD1 (5 bases). This CDR3 region has 16 residues. Germline lookup yields CDR1 SGHTA and CDR2 FQGNSA. V shed 2 bases and J shed 1 base, with 12 bases lying between them. The CDR3 region has the DNA TGTGCCAGCAGCTTATCTGTAGGGGCAAGCAATCAGCCCCAGCATTTT. This gives the protein CASSLSVGASNQPQHF. Looking up the rest from reference TRBV7-2 and TRBJ1-5 gives the full variable domain: GAGVSQSPSNKVTEKGKDVELRCDPISGHTALYWYRQSLGQGLEFLIYFQGNSAPDKSGLPSDRFSAERTGGSVSTLTIQRTQQEDSAVYLCASSLSVGASNQPQHFGDGTRLSIL.